A single sample gave rise to the 7 T cell receptor beta chains below, sequenced in a study of blood T cell repertoires in COVID-19. Sequencing used immunoSEQ multiplex PCR; TCRdb keeps in-frame clones, though not all of them. Here the sample spans 470,000 or so clones, 70% to 90% being singletons. Material: peripheral blood. The receptors stem from a human donor in a cohort sampled during active COVID-19.

The chain uses TRBV21-1 and TRBJ2-4; no check of the table's D call, TRBD1, against the DNA was made. TRBV21-1 is listed as a pseudogene. CDR3 length: 18 residues. CDR3 DNA sequence: TGTGCCAGCAGCAAAGCCTTCCGGGACAGGGAAGCCAAAAACATTCAGTACTTC. Translated: CASSKAFRDREAKNIQYF.

The rearrangement links TRBV24-1 to TRBJ2-1, with D tentatively TRBD1 (5 bases). The CDR3 runs to 16 residues. Trimming shortened V by 5 bases and J by 2 bases, and 15 bases separated the two germline ends. Germline V gives CDR1 KGHDR, CDR2 SFDVKD. CDR3 sequence: CATSASRGGPYNEQFF. CDR3 DNA sequence: TGTGCCACCAGTGCGTCTAGGGGTGGGCCCTACAATGAGCAGTTCTTC.

The V and J genes are TRBV7-3 and TRBJ2-5; D not resolved. Germline values: CDR1 SGHTA, CDR2 FQGTGA. V lost 2 bases and J lost 1, with 8 bases in between. The CDR3 has 14 residues. Here the CDR3 reads CASSLGAVQETQYF. The CDR3 DNA sequence: TGTGCCAGCAGCTTAGGTGCAGTCCAAGAGACCCAGTACTTC.

The gene calls are TRBV7-2 and TRBJ1-5, with unresolved D. V lost 0 bases and J lost 6, with 12 bases in between. CDR1 and CDR2 from the germline V gene are SGHTA and FQGNSA. The CDR3 is made up of 15 amino acids. The CDR3 reads CASSLAEGGSQPQHF. As DNA, the CDR3 is TGTGCCAGCAGCTTAGCGGAGGGTGGGAGTCAGCCCCAGCATTTT.

The chain couples TRBV2 to TRBJ1-6, with D hard to call. The ends were cut back, 6 bases at V and 8 bases at J, with 11 bases in the middle. CDR3 length equals 13 residues. The germline CDR1 and CDR2 sequences are SNHLY and FYNNEI. The CDR3 loop is CASRQRGDSPLHF. In nucleotides, the CDR3 is TGTGCCAGCAGGCAAAGAGGAGATTCACCCCTCCACTTT. Full variable domain (rest looked up from reference TRBV2 and TRBJ1-6): EPEVTQTPSHQVTQMGQEVILRCVPISNHLYFYWYRQILGQKVEFLVSFYNNEISEKSEIFDDQFSVERPDGSNFTLKIRSTKLEDSAMYFCASRQRGDSPLHFGNGTRLTVT.

The chain carries TRBV6-5 and TRBJ1-1; D gene ambiguous. CDR1 is MNHEY, CDR2 SVGAGI, per germline. Trimming shortened V by 6 bases and J by 1 base, and 12 bases separated the two germline ends. The CDR3 is 14 residues long. CDR3 sequence: CASRKPGENTEAFF. CDR3 nucleotides: TGTGCCAGCAGGAAACCTGGAGAGAACACTGAAGCTTTCTTT.

The rearrangement links TRBV5-1 to TRBJ2-1; 9 nucleotides agree with TRBD2. V gave up 1 base and J gave up 2 bases; unmatched junction bases: 7. The CDR3 contains 17 residues. Germline V gene sequence: CDR1 SGHRS, CDR2 YFSETQ. CDR3 coding DNA: TGCGCCAGCAGCTTGAGGAATAGCGGGAGTACCTACAATGAGCAGTTCTTC. It specifies CASSLRNSGSTYNEQFF. Variable domain in full (rest from reference TRBV5-1 and TRBJ2-1): KAGVTQTPRYLIKTRGQQVTLSCSPISGHRSVSWYQQTPGQGLQFLFEYFSETQRNKGNFPGRFSGRQFSNSRSEMNVSTLELGDSALYLCASSLRNSGSTYNEQFFGPGTRLTVL.